This TCR beta chain emerged from a study of chemoradiotherapy in HPV16-positive cancers. Only in-frame clones appear in the TCRdb table, and some are missing; sequencing was by immunoSEQ multiplex PCR. This table has around 4,500 clones, 86% appearing once. The study's findings and limits: During treatment, candidate HPV-specific clones and E7-related motifs expanded in tumor.

A remark on this clone: What it binds is not known.

The CDR3 contains 15 residues. The J segment lost 5 bases and the V segment lost 5 bases, leaving 10 bases of the junction unmatched. Germline values: CDR1 MNHEY, CDR2 SVGAGI. Samples were taken several times over chemoradiotherapy. Sequences were derived from tumor tissue, sampled from a patient who underwent chemoradiotherapy. V and J are TRBV6-5 and TRBJ1-2; 8 nucleotides match TRBD1. The TCR originated in a human donor with HPV-associated anogenital cancer. The CDR3 here is CASSRQGSHSYGYTF. The CDR3 region has the DNA TGTGCCAGCAGTAGACAGGGGTCTCATTCTTATGGCTACACCTTC.